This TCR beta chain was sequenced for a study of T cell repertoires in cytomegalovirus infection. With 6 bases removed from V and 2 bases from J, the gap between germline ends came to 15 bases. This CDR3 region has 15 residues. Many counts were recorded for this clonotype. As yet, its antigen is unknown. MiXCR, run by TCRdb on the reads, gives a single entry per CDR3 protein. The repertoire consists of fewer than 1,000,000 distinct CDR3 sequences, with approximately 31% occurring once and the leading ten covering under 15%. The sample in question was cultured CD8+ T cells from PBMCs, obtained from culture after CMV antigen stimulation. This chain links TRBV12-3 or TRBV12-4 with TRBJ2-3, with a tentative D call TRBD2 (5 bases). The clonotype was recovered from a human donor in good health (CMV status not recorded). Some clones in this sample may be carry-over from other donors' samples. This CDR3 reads CASSPGLRSTDTQYF. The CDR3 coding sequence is TGTGCCAGCAGCCCCGGACTCCGATCCACAGATACGCAGTATTTT.